This TCR beta chain derives from a study of blood T cell repertoires in COVID-19. Turning to the study itself: In each case, the material was cDNA or gDNA derived from T cells, B-cell-depleted T cells, or PBMCs.

Seattle's enrolled individuals joined amid active infection and were then monitored longitudinally. Repertoires were generated with immunoSEQ multiplex PCR, while TCRdb's copy carries only in-frame clones and drops some. The table has about 440,000 clones, approximately 88% seen once. The TCR sequence derives from a woman in her 50s with COVID-19, enrolled during active disease. Sequenced material: peripheral blood.

CDR3 residues: CASSIRQGVQETQYF. The CDR3 DNA reads as TGTGCCAGCAGCATCAGACAGGGAGTTCAAGAGACCCAGTACTTC. V and J are TRBV5-6 and TRBJ2-5; 7 bases line up with TRBD1. V was clipped by 4 bases and J by 2 bases; unmatched bases: 8. From germline, CDR1 is SGHDT and CDR2 YYEEEE. The CDR3 totals 15 residues. Combining the CDR3 with reference TRBV5-6 and TRBJ2-5 gives the whole variable domain DAGVTQSPTHLIKTRGQQVTLRCSPKSGHDTVSWYQQALGQGPQFIFQYYEEEERQRGNFPDRFSGHQFPNYSSELNVNALLLGDSALYLCASSIRQGVQETQYFGPGTRLLVL.